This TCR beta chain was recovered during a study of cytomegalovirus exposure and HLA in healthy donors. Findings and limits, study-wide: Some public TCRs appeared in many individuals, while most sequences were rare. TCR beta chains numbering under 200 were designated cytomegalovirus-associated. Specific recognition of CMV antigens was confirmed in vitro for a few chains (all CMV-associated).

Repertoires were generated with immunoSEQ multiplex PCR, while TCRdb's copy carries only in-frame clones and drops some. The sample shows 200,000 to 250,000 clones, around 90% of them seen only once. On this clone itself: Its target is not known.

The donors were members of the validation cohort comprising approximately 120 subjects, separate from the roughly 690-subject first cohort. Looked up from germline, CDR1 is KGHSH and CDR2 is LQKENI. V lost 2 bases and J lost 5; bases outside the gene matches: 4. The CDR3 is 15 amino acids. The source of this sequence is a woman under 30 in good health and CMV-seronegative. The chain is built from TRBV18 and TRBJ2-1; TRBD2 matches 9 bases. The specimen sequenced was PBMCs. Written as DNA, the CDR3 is TGTGCCAGCTCACCAGCTAGCGGGACGCACAATGAGCAGTTCTTC. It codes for CASSPASGTHNEQFF. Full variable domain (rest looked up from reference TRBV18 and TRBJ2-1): NAGVMQNPRHLVRRRGQEARLRCSPMKGHSHVYWYRQLPEEGLKFMVYLQKENIIDESGMPKERFSAEFPKEGPSILRIQQVVRGDSAAYFCASSPASGTHNEQFFGPGTRLTVL.